The clone carrying this T cell receptor beta chain was counted between two and nine times. This entry is derived from a study of T cells in Graves' hyperthyroidism and ophthalmopathy. The CDR3 covers 17 residues. V dropped 3 bases and J dropped 2 bases, with 20 bases sitting between them. Per the germline V gene, CDR1 is DFQATT and CDR2 is SNEGSKA (reference sequence). It was RNA transcripts that yielded the amplified TCR beta CDR3 regions. Researchers ran a first-round RT-PCR on the TCR CDR3 using the HTBI primer set. Using its own MiXCR run on the multiplex PCR reads, TCRdb lists one record per CDR3 protein. The profile shows 450,000 to 650,000 distinct CDR3 sequences, approximately 15% of them singletons.

J is TRBJ2-4 and V is TRBV20-1; tentatively, D is TRBD1 or TRBD2 (7 bases each). Sequencing used blood. The source of this sequence is a woman younger than 30 with Graves' ophthalmopathy. The chain's CDR3 is CSARNGPRGGTKNIQYF. The CDR3 DNA reads TGCAGTGCTAGGAACGGACCCAGGGGGGGGACCAAAAACATTCAGTACTTC.